What follows is one TCR beta chain and its context. There is no known antigen for this receptor. No much larger clone exists at a distance of one base, and base qualities are not known. The study evaluated CTLA-4 blockade (ipilimumab) given together with focal radiation therapy in patients who had chemo-refractory metastatic non-small-cell lung cancer. The sample belongs to a study of radiotherapy plus CTLA-4 blockade in lung cancer (dated by TCRdb to the late 2010s). Broadly, across the study: Among enrolled patients, 15% to 20% had an objective response and 30% to 40% reached disease control.

What the study reported, not specific to this receptor: TCR clones derived from tumors expanded in peripheral blood after treatment with radiotherapy and ipilimumab. The strongest predictors of response were reported to be early dynamic shifts in blood T cell clones along with a rise in serum interferon-beta following radiation.

The method behind the library was the immunoSEQ multiplex PCR assay. TCRdb provides this immuneACCESS table in a form limited to in-frame rearrangements. Some clones are lacking; in checked studies, under half of them reflect an unresolved V gene, and why the rest are absent is not known. Within this sample are 50,000 to 65,000 clones, with about three quarters of them counted one time only. The ten largest clonotypes hold 2.4% of the sample. The cysteine opens and the phenylalanine closes a CDR3 of 15 amino acids. Left in the record is the CDR3 DNA by itself, 45 bases read in frame from the first base. CDR1 MNHEY and CDR2 SVGAGI are derived from the germline V gene. V sheds 6 bases and J sheds 2 bases, leaving 14 bases between their ends.

This sequence uses TRBV6-5 and TRBJ1-5; TRBD1 is a possible D gene, resting on 5 matching bases. The starting material was peripheral blood, obtained from a patient treated with radiotherapy plus ipilimumab. This receptor was obtained from a human donor with non-small cell lung cancer whose response to radiotherapy plus ipilimumab could not be evaluated. CDR3 sequence: CASRDRGSGNQPQHF. At the DNA level, the sequence is TGTGCCAGCAGGGATAGGGGTTCTGGCAATCAGCCCCAGCATTTT.